This paragraph covers one T cell receptor beta chain sequence. Its specificity is unknown. Treatment meaning: 19 received Ad26.COV2.S at low or high dose, single or two shots; about 5 received placebo; per-sample allocation not given. It was on day 63 after the first vaccine or placebo injection that samples were taken. The donor's status was that of an adult aged 18-55 years in Boston. This entry is derived from a study of Ad26.COV2.S vaccination and SARS-CoV-2 variants. Study conclusions and caveats: Post-vaccination spike-specific CD8+ and CD4+ T cell responses reportedly had substantial breadth. TCR breadth and depth estimates may have understated total T cell responses.

The CDR3 has 13 residues. The germline CDR1 and CDR2 sequences are SGHTA and FQGNSA. Trimming cost V 5 bases and J 7 bases; bases outside gene matches: 8. Assay used: immunoSEQ multiplex PCR; TCRdb lists only in-frame clones, some missing. The data show about 480,000 clones, 87% seen once. The TCR comes from a person between 18 and 65 years old who received the Ad26.COV2.S COVID-19 vaccine or a placebo. This chain uses TRBV7-2 with TRBJ2-7; 7 positions agree with TRBD1. The sequencing used peripheral blood, collected in a trial of Ad26.COV2.S vaccine versus placebo. Written as DNA, the CDR3 is TGTGCCAGCAGCGGCCGACAGGGTGGGGAGCAGTACTTC. Amino acids: CASSGRQGGEQYF.